The rows below give T cell receptor beta chains drawn from one sample of a study of early T cells in non-severe SARS-CoV-2 infection. MiXCR, applied by TCRdb to the 5' RACE reads, yields one record per CDR3 protein. The table has tens of thousands of distinct CDR3 sequences, about 5% seen once. Sequenced material: whole blood. The receptors come from an adult who was a healthcare worker with PCR-confirmed SARS-CoV-2 infection or an uninfected control (not recorded which). The CDR3 runs from the conserved cysteine through the conserved F or W. The D gene is left open where the match is weak. Clone size is stated in some rows and not others, as once, few, many or a class when expanded.

>.|TRBJ2-7|TRBV5-1|.
TGCGCCAGCAGCTTGGCCGATCCGGTACCCTACGAGCAGTACTTC
CASSLADPVPYEQYF
>.|TRBJ2-5|TRBV5-1|many
TGCGCCAGCAGCTTTTCAGGAGGAGTATCTCAAGAGACCCAGTACTTC
CASSFSGGVSQETQYF
>.|TRBJ2-5|TRBV20-1|many
TGCAGTGCTAGAACTGTCCTAGGAGGCGTAGAGACCCAGTACTTC
CSARTVLGGVETQYF
>.|TRBJ2-3|TRBV12-5|many
TGTGCTAGTGGTTTGGTACTGGGCGGAGGCACAGATACGCAGTATTTT
CASGLVLGGGTDTQYF
>.|TRBJ1-6|TRBV4-1|many
TGCGCCAGCAGCCCCCACCCCCGACGGGGAAATTCACCCCTCCACTTT
CASSPHPRRGNSPLHF
>TRBD1|TRBJ1-2|TRBV5-1|many
TGCGCCAGCAGCGCACAGGGGACTTCTAACTATGGCTACACCTTC
CASSAQGTSNYGYTF
>TRBD1|TRBJ2-7|TRBV7-6|many
TGTGCCAGCAGTTACACCCGGGACAGCTACGAGCAGTACTTC
CASSYTRDSYEQYF
>.|TRBJ2-1|TRBV7-3|.
TGTGCCAGCAGCCGAGGGACTTCCAATGAGCAGTTCTTC
CASSRGTSNEQFF
>TRBD2|TRBJ2-1|TRBV19|many
TGTGCCAGTAAGGGTGGGGGGGTGTCCTACAATGAGCAGTTCTTC
CASKGGGVSYNEQFF
>.|TRBJ1-5|TRBV12-5|many
TGTGCTACCTGCCTGGGCAATCAGCCCCAGCATTTT
CATCLGNQPQHF
>.|TRBJ2-3|TRBV20-1|many
TGCAGTGAAAGTAGGAGGGGGGGTACGCAGTATTTT
CSESRRGGTQYF
>TRBD2|TRBJ2-7|TRBV20-1|many
TGCAGTGCTGGGGGACTAGCGGGGCGCGAGCAGTACTTC
CSAGGLAGREQYF
>.|TRBJ2-5|TRBV4-1|many
TGCGCCAGCAGCCACCTCCTCACGCGGTCACGCCAAGAGACCCAGTACTTC
CASSHLLTRSRQETQYF
>TRBD2|TRBJ2-1|TRBV13|many
TGTGCCAGCAGATTAAGCGGGGATGAGCAGTTCTTC
CASRLSGDEQFF
>TRBD2|TRBJ2-3|TRBV12-3/TRBV12-4|many
TGTGCCAGCAGTCCCGGGGGGGGTTCCACAGATACGCAGTATTTT
CASSPGGGSTDTQYF
>.|TRBJ2-7|TRBV7-9|many
TGTGCCAGCAGCTTTAAGGACAGCTACGAGCAGTACTTC
CASSFKDSYEQYF
>TRBD2|TRBJ2-7|TRBV7-9|many
TGTGCCAGCAGCTTCGGGACTACTCTCTCCTACGAGCAGTACTTC
CASSFGTTLSYEQYF
>.|TRBJ1-1|TRBV9|.
TGTGCCAGCAGCTTACAGGCCGGAAGCACTGAAGCTTTCTTT
CASSLQAGSTEAFF
>.|TRBJ1-1|TRBV20-1|many
TGCAGTGCTACAGAGAACACTGAAGCTTTCTTT
CSATENTEAFF